A selection of T cell receptor beta chains follows, all from one sample in a study of T cells in Graves' hyperthyroidism and ophthalmopathy. Using its own MiXCR run on the multiplex PCR reads, TCRdb lists one record per CDR3 protein. The sample includes about 640,000 distinct CDR3 sequences, about 20% of them seen just once. Sequencing was carried out using blood. Receptors were obtained from a man aged 25 to 40 with Graves' ophthalmopathy. CDR3s include the opening cysteine and the closing phenylalanine or tryptophan. The order of the fields is D gene, J gene, V gene, clone size, CDR3 protein, CDR3 DNA. The D gene is left open where the match is weak. Rows give clone size only sometimes, using once, few, many, or a class for an expanded clone.

D gene: NA; J gene: TRBJ2-2; V gene: TRBV10-3; clone size: NA; CDR3 protein: CAITLDSYTGELFF; CDR3 DNA: TGTGCCATCACCCTGGACAGTTACACCGGGGAGCTGTTTTTT
D gene: TRBD1; J gene: TRBJ2-5; V gene: TRBV7-9; clone size: NA; CDR3 protein: CAGSLYRDREETQYF; CDR3 DNA: TGTGCCGGCAGTCTTTACCGGGACAGAGAAGAGACCCAGTACTTC
D gene: TRBD1; J gene: TRBJ2-3; V gene: TRBV10-3; clone size: NA; CDR3 protein: CAIRSRDSGFSTDTQYF; CDR3 DNA: TGTGCCATCAGATCCCGGGACAGTGGATTTAGCACAGATACGCAGTATTTT
D gene: NA; J gene: TRBJ1-3; V gene: TRBV3-1; clone size: NA; CDR3 protein: CASSYRESGNTIYF; CDR3 DNA: TGTGCCAGCAGCTATAGGGAGTCTGGAAACACCATATATTTT
D gene: TRBD1; J gene: TRBJ1-5; V gene: TRBV28; clone size: many; CDR3 protein: CASSTDRVGSQPQHF; CDR3 DNA: TGTGCCAGCAGTACGGACAGGGTCGGGAGTCAGCCCCAGCATTTT
D gene: NA; J gene: TRBJ1-4; V gene: TRBV30; clone size: NA; CDR3 protein: CAWRGGTVYEKLFF; CDR3 DNA: TGTGCCTGGAGAGGGGGGACTGTCTATGAAAAACTGTTTTTT
D gene: NA; J gene: TRBJ2-1; V gene: TRBV7-9; clone size: few; CDR3 protein: CASSLPQTTPSYNEQFF; CDR3 DNA: TGTGCCAGCAGCTTACCTCAGACTACCCCTTCCTACAATGAGCAGTTCTTC
D gene: TRBD2; J gene: TRBJ2-5; V gene: TRBV20-1; clone size: few; CDR3 protein: CSAPAGTRKETQYF; CDR3 DNA: TGCAGTGCGCCAGCCGGGACTAGGAAAGAGACCCAGTACTTC
D gene: TRBD1; J gene: TRBJ2-4; V gene: TRBV20-1; clone size: NA; CDR3 protein: CSARGLGTGGKNIQYF; CDR3 DNA: TGCAGTGCTAGAGGTCTTGGGACAGGGGGCAAAAACATTCAGTACTTC
D gene: TRBD1; J gene: TRBJ1-2; V gene: TRBV6-6; clone size: many; CDR3 protein: CASSYLTQGGDGYTF; CDR3 DNA: TGTGCCAGCAGTTACTTAACACAGGGGGGGGATGGCTACACCTTC
D gene: NA; J gene: TRBJ1-1; V gene: TRBV3-1; clone size: NA; CDR3 protein: CASSQYVSGNTEAFF; CDR3 DNA: TGTGCCAGCAGCCAATACGTCAGTGGGAACACTGAAGCTTTCTTT
D gene: NA; J gene: TRBJ1-1; V gene: TRBV10-3; clone size: few; CDR3 protein: CAISNLQGLNTEAFF; CDR3 DNA: TGTGCCATCAGTAATTTACAGGGTTTGAACACTGAAGCTTTCTTT
D gene: TRBD1; J gene: TRBJ2-2; V gene: TRBV7-9; clone size: few; CDR3 protein: CASSWTGPNTGELFF; CDR3 DNA: TGTGCCAGCAGCTGGACAGGGCCGAACACCGGGGAGCTGTTTTTT
D gene: NA; J gene: TRBJ2-3; V gene: TRBV5-1; clone size: few; CDR3 protein: CASSLQGVGLDTQYF; CDR3 DNA: TGCGCCAGCAGCCTGCAGGGAGTGGGTTTGGATACGCAGTATTTT
D gene: TRBD2; J gene: TRBJ2-3; V gene: TRBV30; clone size: NA; CDR3 protein: CAWSVLSGSVNTQYF; CDR3 DNA: TGTGCCTGGAGTGTACTTAGCGGGAGTGTGAATACGCAGTATTTT
D gene: NA; J gene: TRBJ1-5; V gene: TRBV3-1; clone size: NA; CDR3 protein: CASSQASDNQPQHF; CDR3 DNA: TGTGCCAGCAGCCAAGCGTCGGATAATCAGCCCCAGCATTTT
D gene: NA; J gene: TRBJ2-6; V gene: TRBV18; clone size: NA; CDR3 protein: CASSAGPGANVLTF; CDR3 DNA: TGTGCCAGCTCGGCGGGGCCCGGGGCCAACGTCCTGACTTTC
D gene: TRBD2; J gene: TRBJ2-2; V gene: TRBV27; clone size: few; CDR3 protein: CASSSLGLAGPTGELFF; CDR3 DNA: TGTGCCAGCAGTTCTCTGGGACTAGCGGGCCCGACCGGGGAGCTGTTTTTT
D gene: NA; J gene: TRBJ1-6; V gene: TRBV20-1; clone size: NA; CDR3 protein: CSLGRDDSPLHF; CDR3 DNA: TGCAGTCTCGGACGGGATGATTCACCCCTCCACTTT
D gene: NA; J gene: TRBJ2-7; V gene: TRBV27; clone size: many; CDR3 protein: CASRTTRSYEQYF; CDR3 DNA: TGTGCCAGCAGGACGACCCGCTCCTACGAGCAGTACTTC
D gene: TRBD1; J gene: TRBJ2-2; V gene: TRBV11-3; clone size: many; CDR3 protein: CASSRDRYTGELFF; CDR3 DNA: TGTGCCAGTTCTCGGGACAGGTACACCGGGGAGCTGTTTTTT
D gene: NA; J gene: TRBJ1-3; V gene: TRBV7-9; clone size: few; CDR3 protein: CASSLPWYRDASQSSGNTIYF; CDR3 DNA: TGTGCCAGCAGCCTACCTTGGTACCGGGACGCATCCCAGAGCTCTGGAAACACCATATATTTT
D gene: TRBD2; J gene: TRBJ2-1; V gene: TRBV7-9; clone size: few; CDR3 protein: CASSRGLAGVYEQFF; CDR3 DNA: TGTGCCAGCAGCCGGGGACTAGCGGGAGTCTATGAGCAGTTCTTC
D gene: TRBD2; J gene: TRBJ2-1; V gene: TRBV11-2; clone size: few; CDR3 protein: CASSSLGGLAGVGGEQFF; CDR3 DNA: TGTGCCAGCAGCTCGCTCGGAGGGCTAGCGGGAGTCGGGGGTGAGCAGTTCTTC
D gene: NA; J gene: TRBJ2-4; V gene: TRBV6-2/TRBV6-3; clone size: NA; CDR3 protein: CARSYSERAVNIQYF; CDR3 DNA: TGTGCCCGCAGTTACAGCGAGAGGGCCGTAAACATTCAGTACTTC
D gene: TRBD2; J gene: TRBJ2-1; V gene: TRBV2; clone size: few; CDR3 protein: CASGVSGRGTGEQFF; CDR3 DNA: TGTGCCAGCGGCGTGAGCGGGAGAGGGACTGGTGAGCAGTTCTTC
D gene: NA; J gene: TRBJ2-7; V gene: TRBV28; clone size: few; CDR3 protein: CASRTTPYEQYF; CDR3 DNA: TGTGCCAGCAGGACAACCCCTTACGAGCAGTACTTC
D gene: NA; J gene: TRBJ1-5; V gene: TRBV20-1; clone size: few; CDR3 protein: CSARDGVNNQPQHF; CDR3 DNA: TGCAGTGCTAGAGATGGGGTTAACAATCAGCCCCAGCATTTT
D gene: TRBD2; J gene: TRBJ2-3; V gene: TRBV14; clone size: few; CDR3 protein: CASSQLRTSGGTDTQYF; CDR3 DNA: TGTGCCAGCAGCCAGCTCCGGACTAGCGGGGGCACAGATACGCAGTATTTT
D gene: NA; J gene: TRBJ1-1; V gene: TRBV29-1; clone size: many; CDR3 protein: CSARQTEAFF; CDR3 DNA: TGCAGCGCCAGACAGACTGAAGCTTTCTTT
D gene: NA; J gene: TRBJ2-5; V gene: TRBV11-1; clone size: many; CDR3 protein: CASGPSLLQETQYF; CDR3 DNA: TGTGCCAGCGGACCGTCGCTCCTTCAAGAGACCCAGTACTTC
D gene: NA; J gene: TRBJ1-2; V gene: TRBV29-1; clone size: NA; CDR3 protein: CSVSRDGTYGYTF; CDR3 DNA: TGCAGCGTTTCAAGGGACGGAACCTATGGCTACACCTTC
D gene: TRBD2; J gene: TRBJ2-2; V gene: TRBV6-2/TRBV6-3; clone size: NA; CDR3 protein: CASSLAGGLTGELFF; CDR3 DNA: TGTGCCAGCAGTCTAGCGGGAGGCTTGACCGGGGAGCTGTTTTTT